The next 21 T cell receptor beta chains were all read from a single sample in a study of cytomegalovirus exposure and HLA in healthy donors. 60 Vbeta and 13 Jbeta primers were used in PCR. The data were produced by immunoSEQ multiplex PCR, yet TCRdb's version contains in-frame clones alone and is incomplete. The sample holds 180,000 or so clones. What was sequenced was PBMCs. The source is a young woman in good health and CMV-seropositive.

This rearrangement joins TRBV4-2 to TRBJ2-1, with 7 bases lining up with TRBD2. V trimming: 0 bases; J trimming: 0 bases; junction bases outside the gene matches: 2. The germline V gene has CDR1 LGHNA and CDR2 YNFKEQ. This CDR3 is 16 amino acids long. CDR3 region: CASSQDRLASYNEQFF. The CDR3 region has the DNA TGTGCCAGCAGCCAAGATAGACTAGCCTCCTACAATGAGCAGTTCTTC.

This chain uses TRBV6-5 with TRBJ2-1; TRBD1 agrees at 7 bases. The CDR3 loop spans 16 amino acids. Germline CDR1 is MNHEY and CDR2 is SVGAGI. The V gene end was trimmed by 2 bases and the J gene end by 3 bases; junction bases not matched to a gene: 7. CDR3: CASSYATGRGYNEQFF. The CDR3, as DNA: TGTGCCAGCAGTTACGCGACAGGGAGAGGCTACAATGAGCAGTTCTTC.

The chain carries TRBV29-1 and TRBJ2-5, with a weak D call TRBD1 (6 bases). V was cut by 3 bases and J by 1 base, with 15 bases left in between. The CDR3 covers 15 residues. Germline V lookup: CDR1 SQVTM, CDR2 ANQGSEA. In nucleotides, the CDR3 is TGCAGCGTTGATAGGACAGAGATCTTCCAAGAGACCCAGTACTTC. It codes for CSVDRTEIFQETQYF.

V usage is TRBV5-6 and J usage is TRBJ2-7; TRBD1 agrees at 7 bases. Germline V lookup: CDR1 SGHDT, CDR2 YYEEEE. The CDR3 loop spans 14 amino acids. With V trimmed by 3 bases and J by 7 bases, 10 bases remained unmatched. Here the CDR3 DNA reads TGTGCCAGCAGCTGGATGACAGGGACCGGGGAGCAGTACTTC. Protein product: CASSWMTGTGEQYF. Variable domain in full (rest from reference TRBV5-6 and TRBJ2-7): DAGVTQSPTHLIKTRGQQVTLRCSPKSGHDTVSWYQQALGQGPQFIFQYYEEEERQRGNFPDRFSGHQFPNYSSELNVNALLLGDSALYLCASSWMTGTGEQYFGPGTRLTVT.

The chain combines TRBV30 with TRBJ1-5; a possible D gene is TRBD1 (5 bases). The CDR3 spans 14 residues. Germline V gene lookup returns CDR1 GTSNPN and CDR2 SVGIG (reference sequence). The V end was cut by 2 bases, the J end by 5 bases, with 13 bases between. The CDR3: CAWSSRRGDQPQHF. DNA for the CDR3: TGTGCCTGGAGTTCGAGGAGGGGAGATCAGCCCCAGCATTTT. Supplemented by reference TRBV30 and TRBJ1-5, the full variable domain reads SQTIHQWPATLVQPVGSPLSLECTVEGTSNPNLYWYRQAAGRGLQLLFYSVGIGQISSEVPQNLSASRPQDRQFILSSKKLLLSDSGFYLCAWSSRRGDQPQHFGDGTRLSIL.

The chain carries TRBV11-2 and TRBJ2-2; TRBD2 is a possible D gene (6 bases). Deletions cut 3 bases from V and 6 bases from J, with 23 bases between. This CDR3 is built from 18 residues. Per the germline V gene, CDR1 is SGHAT and CDR2 is FQNNGV. In DNA, the CDR3 is TGTGCCAGCAGCTTCCGGTGGCGGGAACTAGTGAAAGCCGGGGAGCTGTTTTTT. Protein sequence: CASSFRWRELVKAGELFF. The full variable domain, completed using reference TRBV11-2 and TRBJ2-2, is EAGVAQSPRYKIIEKRQSVAFWCNPISGHATLYWYQQILGQGPKLLIQFQNNGVVDDSQLPKDRFSAERLKGVDSTLKIQPAKLEDSAVYLCASSFRWRELVKAGELFFGEGSRLTVL.

This chain uses TRBV5-1 with TRBJ1-1; weak D call: TRBD1 (6 bases). V lost 0 bases, J lost 4 bases, and 10 bases lay in between. The germline gives CDR1 SGHRS, CDR2 YFSETQ. This CDR3 comprises 14 residues. The CDR3 sequence is CASSLEGQSTEAFF. CDR3 in DNA: TGCGCCAGCAGCTTGGAGGGACAATCCACTGAAGCTTTCTTT.

This rearrangement joins TRBV7-9 to TRBJ2-3; tentative D call: TRBD1 (5 bases). The CDR3 covers 15 residues. The germline V gene encodes CDR1 SEHNR and CDR2 FQNEAQ (reference sequence). V was clipped by 5 bases and J by 4 bases, with 16 bases between them. CDR3 in amino acids: CASSHIAQGADTQYF. The DNA for the CDR3 is TGTGCCAGCAGCCATATCGCCCAGGGCGCAGATACGCAGTATTTT.

The chain has TRBV5-5 and TRBJ2-7; 7 nucleotides line up with TRBD2. Losses at the gene ends were 0 bases for V and 3 bases for J; bases not matched to a gene: 6. The germline V gene has CDR1 SGHKS and CDR2 YYEKEE (reference sequence). The CDR3 spans 15 residues. CDR3 DNA: TGTGCCAGCAGCTTGGGGCCTAGCGGTATCTACGAGCAGTACTTC. Translation gives CASSLGPSGIYEQYF.

The J gene is TRBJ2-3, the V gene TRBV7-6; D possibly corresponds to TRBD1 (5 bases). V shed 1 base and J shed 2 bases, with 13 bases lying between them. Germline V lookup: CDR1 SGHVS, CDR2 FNYEAQ. The CDR3 has 16 amino acids. The DNA of the CDR3 is TGTGCCAGCAGCTTAGTTGCCGGCAGGGACACAGATACGCAGTATTTT. Translating gives CASSLVAGRDTDTQYF.

As regards this clone: The same CDR3 arises from other DNA sequences in this sample as well. The chain recombines TRBV20-1 with TRBJ2-1, with D unresolved. Germline V lookup: CDR1 DFQATT, CDR2 SNEGSKA (reference sequence). Trimming cost V 5 bases and J 3 bases, with 5 bases left between them. The CDR3 is made up of 11 amino acids. The CDR3 spells CSARSYNEQFF. As DNA, the CDR3 is TGCAGTGCTCGTAGCTACAATGAGCAGTTCTTC.

The rearrangement uses TRBV7-6 and TRBJ2-3, with 9 nucleotides matching TRBD2. The germline V gene encodes CDR1 SGHVS and CDR2 FNYEAQ. This CDR3 has 17 residues. Germline trimming cut 3 bases from V and 7 bases from J; bases unmatched to any gene: 14. The CDR3 loop reads CASSLGVAAGGQNTQYF. The CDR3 DNA is TGTGCCAGCAGCTTGGGGGTAGCGGCGGGGGGGCAAAATACGCAGTATTTT.

CDR3 region: CASSLPGTRGGDTQYF. In nucleotides, the CDR3 is TGTGCCAGCAGCTTACCCGGGACTAGAGGGGGAGATACGCAGTATTTT. This chain connects TRBV7-8 to TRBJ2-3; TRBD2 matches 8 bases. The CDR3 spans 16 residues. After removal of 2 bases from V and 5 bases from J, the junction contained 9 bases not matched to a gene. Germline V gene lookup returns CDR1 SGHVS and CDR2 FQNEAQ.

The chain has TRBV4-3 and TRBJ2-6; 8 bases match TRBD1. Germline loops: CDR1 LGHNA, CDR2 YSLEER. This CDR3 contains 17 residues. Unmatched junction bases numbered 4, after V lost 1 base and J lost 2 bases. The CDR3 DNA is TGCGCCAGCAGCCAAGGAGACAGGGGTGCTGGGGCCAACGTCCTGACTTTC. It encodes CASSQGDRGAGANVLTF.

The chain couples TRBV5-6 to TRBJ1-4; tentatively, D is TRBD1 (6 bases). Germline values: CDR1 SGHDT, CDR2 YYEEEE. The CDR3 runs 14 residues. The V end was cut by 3 bases, the J end by 8 bases, with 14 bases between. The CDR3 here is CASSSQGSGEKLFF. CDR3 DNA sequence: TGTGCCAGCAGCTCACAGGGATCGGGGGAAAAACTGTTTTTT.

This chain joins TRBV18 and TRBJ1-3, with D possibly being TRBD1 (5 bases). This CDR3 is built from 13 residues. V shed 8 bases and J shed 2 bases, with 10 bases lying between them. The germline V gene encodes CDR1 KGHSH and CDR2 LQKENI. CDR3 amino acids: CASQGVPGNTIYF. CDR3 nucleotide sequence: TGTGCCAGCCAAGGGGTGCCTGGAAACACCATATATTTT.

The gene calls are TRBV6-5 and TRBJ1-1; D is unresolved. The V end was cut by 6 bases, the J end by 1 base, with 12 bases between. CDR1 and CDR2 (germline): MNHEY, SVGAGI. This CDR3 spans 14 amino acids. This CDR3 is CASSWLGGNTEAFF. CDR3 in DNA: TGTGCCAGCAGCTGGCTTGGCGGGAACACTGAAGCTTTCTTT.

CDR3 region: CASSPRRQSYEQYF. In DNA form, the CDR3 reads TGTGCCAGCAGTCCGCGCCGACAGTCCTACGAGCAGTACTTC. V usage is TRBV6-5 and J usage is TRBJ2-7; possibly TRBD1 for D (5 bases). V lost 5 bases, J lost 1 base, and 12 bases lay in between. Per the germline V gene, CDR1 is MNHEY and CDR2 is SVGAGI. The CDR3 has 14 residues.

The genes are TRBV7-9 and TRBJ2-7; 7 nucleotides match TRBD1. The V and J ends lost 4 bases and 7 bases, in that order; junction bases with no gene match: 10. From germline, CDR1 is SEHNR and CDR2 FQNEAQ (reference sequence). The CDR3 has 14 residues. As DNA, the CDR3 is TGTGCCAGCAGCTCGAGCCCGGGACAGTGGGAGCAGTACTTC. Translating it yields CASSSSPGQWEQYF.

The genes are TRBV4-3 and TRBJ1-1, with TRBD1 identical over 10 bases. The germline CDR1 and CDR2 sequences are LGHNA and YSLEER. V trimming: 0 bases; J trimming: 1 base; junction bases outside the gene matches: 17. CDR3 length equals 21 residues. This CDR3 reads CASSQDRSGQGEFMGNTEAFF. The CDR3 DNA follows: TGCGCCAGCAGCCAAGATCGGTCCGGACAGGGGGAATTTATGGGGAACACTGAAGCTTTCTTT.

The V call is TRBV11-2, the J call TRBJ2-3; 7 positions match TRBD1. The CDR3 length is 15 residues. J gave up 2 bases and V 1 base, and 3 bases lay outside the gene matches. The V gene's germline CDR1 is SGHAT and CDR2 FQNNGV. As DNA, the CDR3 is TGTGCCAGCAGCTTAGTCGGGACAGTCACAGATACGCAGTATTTT. Translation gives CASSLVGTVTDTQYF.